This T cell receptor (beta chain) was observed in a study of blood T cell repertoires in COVID-19. Study-wide context: Sites in the United States, Italy and Spain provided acute and convalescent COVID-19 samples. Nucleic acid was either cDNA or gDNA, and it came from T cells, B-cell-depleted T cells, or PBMCs.

Germline V gives CDR1 SGHRS, CDR2 YFSETQ. The CDR3 is made up of 16 amino acids. V lost 0 bases, J lost 4 bases, and 9 bases stayed unmatched. In the authors' workflow: Amplifying reference gene primers gave estimates of nucleated cell counts. Profiled with immunoSEQ multiplex PCR; TCRdb holds only in-frame clones, not every one. That table furnishes V, J and clone size, whereas the DNA furnished D and trimming. Of some 60,000 clones listed, roughly 90% are singletons. The rearrangement uses TRBV5-1 and TRBJ1-2; 7 nucleotides agree with TRBD1. The TCR originated in a man aged 55 to 70 with acute or convalescent COVID-19. The sequenced material came from peripheral blood. CDR3 residues: CASSLARDSFFYGYTF. The DNA of the CDR3 is TGCGCCAGCAGCTTGGCCAGGGACAGTTTCTTCTATGGCTACACCTTC.